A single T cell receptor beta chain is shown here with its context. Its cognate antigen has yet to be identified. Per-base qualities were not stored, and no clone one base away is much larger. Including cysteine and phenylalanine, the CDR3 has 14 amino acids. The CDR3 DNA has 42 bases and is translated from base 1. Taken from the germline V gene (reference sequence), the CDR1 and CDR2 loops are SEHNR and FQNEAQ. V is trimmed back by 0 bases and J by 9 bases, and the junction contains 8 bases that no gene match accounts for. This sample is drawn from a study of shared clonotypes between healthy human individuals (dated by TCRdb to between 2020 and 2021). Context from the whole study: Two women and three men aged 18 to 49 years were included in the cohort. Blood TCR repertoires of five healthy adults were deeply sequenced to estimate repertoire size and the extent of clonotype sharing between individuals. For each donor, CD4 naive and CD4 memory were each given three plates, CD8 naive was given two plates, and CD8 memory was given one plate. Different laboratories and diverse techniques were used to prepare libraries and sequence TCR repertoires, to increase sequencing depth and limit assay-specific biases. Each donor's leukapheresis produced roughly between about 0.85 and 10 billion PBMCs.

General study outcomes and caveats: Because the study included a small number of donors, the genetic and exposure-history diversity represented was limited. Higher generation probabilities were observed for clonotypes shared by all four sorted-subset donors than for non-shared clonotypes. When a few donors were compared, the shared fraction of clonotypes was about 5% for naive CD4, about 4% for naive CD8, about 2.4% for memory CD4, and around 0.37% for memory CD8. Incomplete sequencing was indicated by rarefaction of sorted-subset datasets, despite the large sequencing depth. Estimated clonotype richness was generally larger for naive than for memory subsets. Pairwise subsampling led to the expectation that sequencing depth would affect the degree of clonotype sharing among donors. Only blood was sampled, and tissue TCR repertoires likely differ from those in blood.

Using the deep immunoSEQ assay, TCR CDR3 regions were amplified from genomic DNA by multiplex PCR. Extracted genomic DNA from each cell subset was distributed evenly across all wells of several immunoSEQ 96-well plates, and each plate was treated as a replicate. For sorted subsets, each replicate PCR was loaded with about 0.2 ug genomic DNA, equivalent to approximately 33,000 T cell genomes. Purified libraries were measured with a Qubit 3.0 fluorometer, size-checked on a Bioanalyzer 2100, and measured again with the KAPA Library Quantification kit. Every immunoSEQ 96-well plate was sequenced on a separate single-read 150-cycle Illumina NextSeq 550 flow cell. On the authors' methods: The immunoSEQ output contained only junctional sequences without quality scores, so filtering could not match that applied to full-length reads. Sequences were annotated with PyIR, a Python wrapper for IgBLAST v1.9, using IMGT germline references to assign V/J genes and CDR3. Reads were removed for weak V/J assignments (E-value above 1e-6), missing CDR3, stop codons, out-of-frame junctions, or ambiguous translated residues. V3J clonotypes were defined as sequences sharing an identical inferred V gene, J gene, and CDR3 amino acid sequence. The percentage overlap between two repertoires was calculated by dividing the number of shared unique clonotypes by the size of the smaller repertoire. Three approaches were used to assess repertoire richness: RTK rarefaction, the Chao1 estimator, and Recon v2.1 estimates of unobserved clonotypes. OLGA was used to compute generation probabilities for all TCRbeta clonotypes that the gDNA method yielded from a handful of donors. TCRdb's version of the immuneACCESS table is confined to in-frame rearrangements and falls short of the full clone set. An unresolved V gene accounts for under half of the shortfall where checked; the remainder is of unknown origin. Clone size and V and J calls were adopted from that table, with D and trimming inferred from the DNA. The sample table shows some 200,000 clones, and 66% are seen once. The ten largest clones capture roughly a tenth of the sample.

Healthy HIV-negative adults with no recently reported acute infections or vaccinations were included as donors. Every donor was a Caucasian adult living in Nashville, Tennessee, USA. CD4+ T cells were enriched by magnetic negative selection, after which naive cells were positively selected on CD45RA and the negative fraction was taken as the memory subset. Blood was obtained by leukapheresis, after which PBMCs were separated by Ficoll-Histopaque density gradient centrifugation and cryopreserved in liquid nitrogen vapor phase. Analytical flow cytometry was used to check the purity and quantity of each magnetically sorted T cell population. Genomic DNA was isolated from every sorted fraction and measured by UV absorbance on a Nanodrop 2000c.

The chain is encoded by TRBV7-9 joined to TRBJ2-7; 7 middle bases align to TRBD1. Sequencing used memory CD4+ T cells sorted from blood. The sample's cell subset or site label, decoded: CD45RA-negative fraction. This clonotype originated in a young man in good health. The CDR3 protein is CASSLARQGPGQYF. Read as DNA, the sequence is TGTGCCAGCAGCTTAGCCCGACAGGGTCCGGGGCAGTACTTC.